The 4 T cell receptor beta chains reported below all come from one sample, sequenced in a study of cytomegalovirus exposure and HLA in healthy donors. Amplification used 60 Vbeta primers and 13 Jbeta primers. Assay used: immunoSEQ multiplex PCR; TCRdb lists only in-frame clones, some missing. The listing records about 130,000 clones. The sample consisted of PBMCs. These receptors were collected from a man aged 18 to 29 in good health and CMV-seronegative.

The CDR3, as DNA: TGTGCCAGCAGCTTTACACAGGGGAAGCCCCAGCATTTT. This translates into CASSFTQGKPQHF. V gene TRBV7-9 combines with J gene TRBJ1-5; 7 bases fit TRBD1. V lost 3 bases to trimming and J lost 8 bases; unmatched junction nucleotides: 4. This CDR3 spans 13 amino acids. Looked up from germline, CDR1 is SEHNR and CDR2 is FQNEAQ (reference sequence).

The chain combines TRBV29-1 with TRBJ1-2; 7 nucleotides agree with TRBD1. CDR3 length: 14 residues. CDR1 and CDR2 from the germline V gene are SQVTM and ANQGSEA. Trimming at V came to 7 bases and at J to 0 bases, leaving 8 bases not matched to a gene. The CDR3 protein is CSAIRDSPNYGYTF. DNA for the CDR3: TGCAGCGCCATCCGGGACAGCCCTAACTATGGCTACACCTTC.

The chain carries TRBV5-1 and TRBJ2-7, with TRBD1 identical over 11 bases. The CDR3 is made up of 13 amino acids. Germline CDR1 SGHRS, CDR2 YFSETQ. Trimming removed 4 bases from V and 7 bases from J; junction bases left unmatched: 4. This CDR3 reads CASSGQGAQEQYF. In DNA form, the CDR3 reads TGCGCCAGCAGCGGACAGGGGGCGCAAGAGCAGTACTTC. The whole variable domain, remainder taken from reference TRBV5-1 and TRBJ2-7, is KAGVTQTPRYLIKTRGQQVTLSCSPISGHRSVSWYQQTPGQGLQFLFEYFSETQRNKGNFPGRFSGRQFSNSRSEMNVSTLELGDSALYLCASSGQGAQEQYFGPGTRLTVT.

This CDR3 reads CAWSRGQGRPDTQYF. The CDR3 DNA sequence: TGTGCCTGGAGTAGAGGACAGGGACGGCCAGATACGCAGTATTTT. This chain joins TRBV30 and TRBJ2-3; 8 bases fit TRBD1. This CDR3 spans 15 amino acids. Trimming at V came to 2 bases and at J to 4 bases, leaving 8 bases not matched to a gene. The germline gives CDR1 GTSNPN, CDR2 SVGIG (reference sequence).